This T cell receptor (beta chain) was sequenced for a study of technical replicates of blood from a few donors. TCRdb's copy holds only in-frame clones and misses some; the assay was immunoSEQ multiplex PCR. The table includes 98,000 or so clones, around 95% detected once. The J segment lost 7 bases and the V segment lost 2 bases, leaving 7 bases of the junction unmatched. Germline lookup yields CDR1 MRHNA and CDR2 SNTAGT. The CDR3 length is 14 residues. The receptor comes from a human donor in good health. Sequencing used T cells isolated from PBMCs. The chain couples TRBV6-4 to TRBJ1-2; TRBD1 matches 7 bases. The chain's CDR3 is CASSDEGGVGGYTF. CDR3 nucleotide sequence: TGTGCCAGCAGTGACGAAGGGGGCGTGGGTGGCTACACCTTC.